This record concerns one TCR beta chain sequence. Its antigen remains unknown. Authors' processing steps: Pooled conventional T cells gave 95,000 to 120,000 patient and about 150,000 donor TCRbeta sequences. Sequencing used immunoSEQ multiplex PCR; TCRdb keeps in-frame clones, though not all of them. The V and J calls and clone size were taken over from that table, and D and trimming were inferred from the DNA. The sample carries some 24,000 clones, around 97% recorded once. These data come from a study of B cell selection in AIRE deficiency. Conventional CD4 T cells were sorted as CD4+CD127+ cells. This CDR3 has 15 residues. Germline V gene lookup returns CDR1 MDHEN and CDR2 SYDVKM. With V trimmed by 2 bases and J by 2 bases, 3 bases remained unmatched. General observations from the study: Only about 9.3% of 3,500 to 4,500 shared Treg sequences were patient-specific; 31.6% healthy-specific. Shared Treg sequences were biased toward short CDR3s with few non-templated nucleotide insertions. Patient Tconv cells held about 28% of Treg sequences shared by healthy donors.

This TCR was sampled from a human donor with AIRE deficiency. The rearrangement links TRBV28 to TRBJ2-7; 10 bases align to TRBD1. Source material: conventional CD4+ T cells sorted from PBMCs. The CDR3 DNA reads TGTGCCAGCAGTTTACCGGGACAGGGGACCTACGAGCAGTACTTC. Translation: CASSLPGQGTYEQYF.